A single sample is the source of the 9 T cell receptor beta chains below, sequenced in a study of T-cell memory formation after mild COVID-19. TCRdb re-analysed the 5' RACE reads in MiXCR, keeping a single row per CDR3 protein. The sample comprises a few hundred thousand distinct CDR3 sequences, around 15% of which are singletons, and roughly 23% rests with the top ten. Sequencing input: PBMCs or a T cell subset sorted from them (not recorded which). These receptors all stem from a man between 18 and 29 years old who had mild COVID-19 (a few samples of this study predate the infection). Cell type and time point are not known.

This sequence joins TRBV11-3 and TRBJ2-2; 9 positions match TRBD2. The CDR3 has 17 amino acids. The V and J ends lost 0 bases and 4 bases, in that order; junction bases with no gene match: 6. Germline V gene lookup returns CDR1 SGHNT and CDR2 YENEEA. DNA of the CDR3: TGTGCCAGCAGCTTAGAGGTAGCGGGGGCCCTCACCGGGGAGCTGTTTTTT. Its protein product is CASSLEVAGALTGELFF.

This rearrangement joins TRBV3-1 to TRBJ1-6, with D unresolved. The CDR3 covers 15 residues. The germline CDR1 and CDR2 sequences are LGHDT and YNNKEL (reference sequence). Trimming pared 4 bases from V and 10 bases from J, leaving 17 bases between. The CDR3 protein is CASSPSYLGRSPLHF. The CDR3 DNA reads as TGTGCCAGCAGCCCGTCCTACTTGGGGAGATCACCCCTCCACTTT. The full variable domain, completed using reference TRBV3-1 and TRBJ1-6, is DTAVSQTPKYLVTQMGNDKSIKCEQNLGHDTMYWYKQDSKKFLKIMFSYNNKELIINETVPNRFSPKSPDKAHLNLHINSLELGDSAVYFCASSPSYLGRSPLHFGNGTRLTVT.

The table lists this clonotype with a few counts. CDR3 amino acids: CATSDETEQYF. As DNA, the CDR3 is TGTGCCACCAGTGATGAAACTGAGCAGTACTTC. J is TRBJ2-7 and V is TRBV24-1, with unresolved D. CDR1 is KGHDR and CDR2 is SFDVKD in the germline V gene. The V and J ends lost 3 bases and 7 bases respectively, with 6 bases between them. The CDR3 is 11 amino acids.

This clonotype appeared a few times. The chain combines TRBV5-1 with TRBJ2-1; D not resolved. Trimming took off 3 bases at V and 9 bases at J, with 13 bases between the two ends. The CDR3 runs to 13 residues. Germline CDR1 is SGHRS and CDR2 is YFSETQ. The DNA for the CDR3 is TGCGCCAGCAGCTGGGCAGGTTACGTTGAGCAGTTCTTC. This codes for CASSWAGYVEQFF. The variable domain in full, completed from reference TRBV5-1 and TRBJ2-1, reads KAGVTQTPRYLIKTRGQQVTLSCSPISGHRSVSWYQQTPGQGLQFLFEYFSETQRNKGNFPGRFSGRQFSNSRSEMNVSTLELGDSALYLCASSWAGYVEQFFGPGTRLTVL.

The chain is built from TRBV21-1 and TRBJ1-1; the table calls TRBD1, which could not be checked here. TRBV21-1 is given as a pseudogene. The CDR3 extends over 15 amino acids. The CDR3: CASSSGAARGTEAFF. CDR3 DNA: TGTGCCAGCAGCTCTGGGGCGGCACGGGGAACTGAAGCTTTCTTT.

The chain uses TRBV6-2 or TRBV6-3 and TRBJ2-1; 8 bases are a match to TRBD2. The V and J ends lost 0 bases and 0 bases, in that order; junction bases with no gene match: 10. CDR3 length: 19 amino acids. Germline CDR1 MNHEY, CDR2 SVGEGT. Here the CDR3 reads CASSYSISGDLSSYNEQFF. CDR3 nucleotides: TGTGCCAGCAGTTACTCGATTAGCGGGGACTTAAGCTCCTACAATGAGCAGTTCTTC.

The rearrangement joins TRBV6-1 to TRBJ2-5, with a tentative D call TRBD1 (5 bases). Germline CDR1 MNHNS, CDR2 SASEGT. The CDR3 consists of 13 residues. The ends were cut back, 4 bases at V and 3 bases at J, with 9 bases in the middle. In nucleotides, the CDR3 is TGTGCCAGCAGTGGTGACAGAAAAGAGACCCAGTACTTC. It specifies CASSGDRKETQYF.

J is TRBJ2-5 and V is TRBV6-2 or TRBV6-3, with 7 nucleotides matching TRBD2. V lost 9 bases and J lost 5; bases outside the gene matches: 15. The CDR3 has 15 residues. Germline V gene data show CDR1 as MNHEY and CDR2 as SVGEGT. CDR3 sequence: CASSAWTGGWETQYF. As DNA, the CDR3 is TGTGCCAGTTCCGCTTGGACGGGGGGATGGGAGACCCAGTACTTC.

The CDR3 DNA sequence: TGTGCCAGCAGTTTAAGGACGATGGCTGGAAACACCATATATTTT. Translated, it gives CASSLRTMAGNTIYF. The rearrangement joins TRBV6-5 to TRBJ1-3; D gene ambiguous. This CDR3 is 15 amino acids long. V shed 4 bases and J shed 2 bases, with 12 bases lying between them. Germline assignment: CDR1 MNHEY and CDR2 SVGAGI.